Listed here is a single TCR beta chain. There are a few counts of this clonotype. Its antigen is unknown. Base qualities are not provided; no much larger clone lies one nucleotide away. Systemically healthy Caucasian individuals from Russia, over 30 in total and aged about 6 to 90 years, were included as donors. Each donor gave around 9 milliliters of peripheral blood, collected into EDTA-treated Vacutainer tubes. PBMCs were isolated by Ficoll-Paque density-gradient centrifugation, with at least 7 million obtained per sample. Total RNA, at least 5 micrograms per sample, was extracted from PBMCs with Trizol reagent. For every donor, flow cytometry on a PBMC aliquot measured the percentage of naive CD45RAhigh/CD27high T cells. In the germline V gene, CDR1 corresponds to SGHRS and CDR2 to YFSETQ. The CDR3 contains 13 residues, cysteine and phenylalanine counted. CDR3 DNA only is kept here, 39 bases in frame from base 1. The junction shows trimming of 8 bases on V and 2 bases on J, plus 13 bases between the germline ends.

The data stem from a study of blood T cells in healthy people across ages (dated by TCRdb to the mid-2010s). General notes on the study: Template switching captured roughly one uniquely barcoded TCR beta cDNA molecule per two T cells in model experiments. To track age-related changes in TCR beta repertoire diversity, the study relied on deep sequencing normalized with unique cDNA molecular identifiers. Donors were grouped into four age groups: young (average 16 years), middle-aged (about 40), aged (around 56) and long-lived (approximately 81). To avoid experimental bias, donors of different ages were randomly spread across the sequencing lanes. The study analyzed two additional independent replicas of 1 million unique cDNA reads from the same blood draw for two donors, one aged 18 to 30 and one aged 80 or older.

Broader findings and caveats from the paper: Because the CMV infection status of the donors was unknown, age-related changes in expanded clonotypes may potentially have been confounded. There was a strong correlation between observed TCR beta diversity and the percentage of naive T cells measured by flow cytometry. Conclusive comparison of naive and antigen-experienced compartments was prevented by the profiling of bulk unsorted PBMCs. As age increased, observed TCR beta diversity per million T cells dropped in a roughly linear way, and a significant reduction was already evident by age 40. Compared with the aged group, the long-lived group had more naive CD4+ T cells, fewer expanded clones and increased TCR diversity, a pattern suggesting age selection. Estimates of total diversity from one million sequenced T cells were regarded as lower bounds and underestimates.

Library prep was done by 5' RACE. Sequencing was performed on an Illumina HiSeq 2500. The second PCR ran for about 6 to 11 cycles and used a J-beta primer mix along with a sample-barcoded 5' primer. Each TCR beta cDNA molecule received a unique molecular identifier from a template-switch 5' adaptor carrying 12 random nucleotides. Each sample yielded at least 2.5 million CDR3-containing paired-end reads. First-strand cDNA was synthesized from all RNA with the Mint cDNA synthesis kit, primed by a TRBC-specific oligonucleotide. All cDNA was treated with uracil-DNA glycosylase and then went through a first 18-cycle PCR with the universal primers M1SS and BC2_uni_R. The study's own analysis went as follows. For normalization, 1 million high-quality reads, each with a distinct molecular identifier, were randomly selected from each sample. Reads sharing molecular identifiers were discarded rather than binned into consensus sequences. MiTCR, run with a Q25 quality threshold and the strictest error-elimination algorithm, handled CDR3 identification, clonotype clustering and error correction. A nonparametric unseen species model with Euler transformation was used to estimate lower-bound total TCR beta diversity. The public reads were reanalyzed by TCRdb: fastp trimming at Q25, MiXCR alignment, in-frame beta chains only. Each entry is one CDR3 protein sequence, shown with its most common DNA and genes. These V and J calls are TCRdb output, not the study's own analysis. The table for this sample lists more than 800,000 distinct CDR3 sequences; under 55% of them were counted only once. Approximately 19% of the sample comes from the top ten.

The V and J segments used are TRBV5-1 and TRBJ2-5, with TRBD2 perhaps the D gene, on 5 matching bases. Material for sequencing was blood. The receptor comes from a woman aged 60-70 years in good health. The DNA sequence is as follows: TGCGCCAGTTCCCGGACTTTTCAAGAGACCCAGTACTTC. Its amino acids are CASSRTFQETQYF.